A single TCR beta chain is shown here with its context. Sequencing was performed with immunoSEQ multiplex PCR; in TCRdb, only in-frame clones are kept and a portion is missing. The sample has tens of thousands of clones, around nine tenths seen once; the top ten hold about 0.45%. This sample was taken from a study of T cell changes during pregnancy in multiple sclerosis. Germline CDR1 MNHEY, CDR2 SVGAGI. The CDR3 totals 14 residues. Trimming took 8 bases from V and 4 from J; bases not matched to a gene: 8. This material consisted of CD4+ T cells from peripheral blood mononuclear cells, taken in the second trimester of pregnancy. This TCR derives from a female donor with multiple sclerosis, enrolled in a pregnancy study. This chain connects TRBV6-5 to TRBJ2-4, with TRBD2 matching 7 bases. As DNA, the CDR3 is TGTGCCAGCGGGGGATGGGGGGGGAAAAACATTCAGTACTTC. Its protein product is CASGGWGGKNIQYF.